Shown below are 7 T cell receptor beta chains from a single sample sequenced in a study of T cells expressing NK-cell markers. TCRdb derives one entry per CDR3 protein from the 5' RACE reads, leaving out DNA. The table for this sample gives some 460,000 distinct CDR3 sequences. Sequenced sample: blood T cells: a sorted CD56 or NKG2C T cell subset, CD4+ or CD8+ T cells, or bulk PBMC T cells (not recorded which). These receptors originate from a woman aged 50 to 65 in good health.

The V and J genes are TRBV30 and TRBJ2-3; the D gene TCRdb calls, TRBD2, cannot be checked with no DNA. CDR1 is GTSNPN and CDR2 is SVGIG in the germline V gene (reference sequence). CDR3 size: 15 residues. Here the CDR3 reads CAWARLALRLDTQYF.

V is TRBV7-3 and J is TRBJ2-3; TCRdb's assignment of TRBD1 cannot be checked, as there is no DNA. The CDR3 covers 14 residues. Germline assignment: CDR1 SGHTA and CDR2 FQGTGA. CDR3: CASSPEDITDTQYF.

This sequence joins TRBV27 and TRBJ2-3; TCRdb calls TRBD2, which cannot be checked without DNA. CDR3 size: 14 residues. Germline assignment: CDR1 MNHEY and CDR2 SMNVEV (reference sequence). CDR3 amino acids: CASRGGRATDTQYF.

V is TRBV20-1 and J is TRBJ2-2. Germline values: CDR1 DFQATT, CDR2 SNEGSKA (reference sequence). CDR3 size: 13 residues. The chain's CDR3 is CSALSSDTGELFF.

This chain uses TRBV12-3 or TRBV12-4 with TRBJ1-6; TCRdb selects TRBD1, and the lack of DNA leaves this call unchecked. The CDR3 totals 14 residues. CDR3 loop: CASSFGGNNSPLHF.

This chain uses TRBV11-2 with TRBJ2-2. This CDR3 is 14 amino acids long. Germline loops: CDR1 SGHAT, CDR2 FQNNGV. CDR3 in amino acids: CASSNVPWAGELFF. Full variable domain (outside the CDR3, taken from reference TRBV11-2 and TRBJ2-2): EAGVAQSPRYKIIEKRQSVAFWCNPISGHATLYWYQQILGQGPKLLIQFQNNGVVDDSQLPKDRFSAERLKGVDSTLKIQPAKLEDSAVYLCASSNVPWAGELFFGEGSRLTVL.

The chain combines TRBV6-6 with TRBJ1-1. The germline CDR1 and CDR2 sequences are MNHNY and SVGAGI (reference sequence). The CDR3 is made up of 16 amino acids. The CDR3 here is CASSYSTVTLNTEAFF.